Below, one TCR beta chain is given with its context. This CDR3 is built from 13 residues. V gave up 3 bases and J gave up 11 bases, with 14 bases separating them. TCRdb's copy holds only in-frame clones and misses some; the assay was immunoSEQ multiplex PCR. Of 200,000 to 250,000 clones in the sample, around 81% were seen once. This specimen comes from a study of blood T cell repertoires in COVID-19. Seattle patients were enrolled while actively infected and followed longitudinally. The sequenced material came from peripheral blood. This TCR was recovered from an elderly woman with COVID-19, enrolled during active disease. J is TRBJ2-1 and V is TRBV12-3 or TRBV12-4; tentative D call: TRBD2 (5 bases). CDR3 sequence (DNA): TGTGCCAGCAGTTTGGACTCTGGGAGAAAGCAGTTCTTC. As protein: CASSLDSGRKQFF.